The clone carrying this T cell receptor beta chain showed up just once. Patients were excluded for autoimmune disease history or systemic immunosuppression. Baseline, cycle 4 day 1, and cycle 7 day 1 were the blood sampling points. This sample stems from a study of OX40 agonist ivuxolimab in advanced cancers. Germline CDR1 reads MGHRA; CDR2 reads YSYEKL. The ends were cut back, 5 bases at V and 0 bases at J, with 16 bases in the middle. This CDR3 spans 17 amino acids. Only in-frame clones appear in the TCRdb table, and some are missing; sequencing was by immunoSEQ multiplex PCR. This repertoire shows approximately 88,000 clones, roughly 84% found once; its top ten account for 0.25% to 0.3%.

The sample was CD4+ or CD8+ T cells sorted from blood, taken in a trial of the OX40 agonist ivuxolimab. The origin of this receptor is an adult with an advanced solid tumor such as melanoma, head and neck, liver or kidney cancer. The rearrangement joins TRBV4-1 to TRBJ1-4; the D is unclear. The chain's CDR3 is CASSSSRDSTTNEKLFF. DNA for the CDR3: TGCGCCAGCAGCAGTAGTCGAGACTCAACAACTAATGAAAAACTGTTTTTT.